The T cell receptor (beta chain) described here comes from a study of T cell repertoires in cytomegalovirus infection. Study summary: Recently identified HLA-C-restricted CMV epitopes were used, and well-studied HLA-B-restricted CMV epitopes were used as well. CMV infection and matching HLA type were both indicated by public TCR beta signatures.

TCRdb reprocessed the reads via MiXCR and lists one record per CDR3 protein. The sample lists fewer than 1,000,000 distinct CDR3 sequences; roughly 30% were seen once. This clonotype occurred a few times. Its antigen is currently unknown. Study-wide results and caveats: Using cumulative public TCR beta family frequency, the authors identified those who carried CMV together with the relevant HLA. HLA-C-restricted CMV-specific TCR beta clonotypes prevailed in the ex vivo response.

This sample comprised cultured CD8+ T cells from PBMCs, obtained from culture after CMV antigen stimulation. The sequence came from a human donor in good health (CMV status not recorded). Some clones in this sample may be carry-over from other donors' samples.

The CDR3 DNA reads as TGTGCCAGCGGGGATAAGCCCCAGCATTTT. Protein sequence: CASGDKPQHF. The V gene is TRBV6-1, the J gene TRBJ1-5, with D hard to call. V was pared by 8 bases and J by 8 bases, with 7 bases between. This CDR3 region has 10 residues. The germline gives CDR1 MNHNS, CDR2 SASEGT.